This is a list of T cell receptor beta chains from one sample in a study of T cells in Graves' hyperthyroidism and ophthalmopathy. TCRdb reprocessed the multiplex PCR reads via MiXCR and lists one record per CDR3 protein. This sample has about 560,000 distinct CDR3 sequences; around a sixth occur once, and the top ten carry under 8%. The sample was blood. Receptors were obtained from a woman aged 25 to 39 with Graves' hyperthyroidism. CDR3s include the opening cysteine and the closing phenylalanine or tryptophan. D genes are given only for firm matches. Clone size is given for some rows only: seen once, a few or many times, or a class if the clone is expanded.

V gene: TRBV5-4; J gene: TRBJ2-5; D gene: TRBD1; clone size: NA; CDR3 protein: CASSFRTGAYQETQYF; CDR3 DNA: TGTGCCAGCAGCTTCCGGACAGGGGCGTACCAAGAGACCCAGTACTTC
V gene: TRBV11-2; J gene: TRBJ1-2; D gene: NA; clone size: NA; CDR3 protein: CASSLAAQGTGHYGYTF; CDR3 DNA: TGTGCCAGCAGCTTAGCCGCTCAGGGGACGGGACACTATGGCTACACCTTC
V gene: TRBV3-1; J gene: TRBJ1-2; D gene: NA; clone size: many; CDR3 protein: CASSQGAHNYGYTF; CDR3 DNA: TGTGCCAGCAGCCAGGGGGCGCATAACTATGGCTACACCTTC
V gene: TRBV12-3/TRBV12-4; J gene: TRBJ2-5; D gene: TRBD1; clone size: many; CDR3 protein: CASSFLGTGGGETQYF; CDR3 DNA: TGTGCCAGCAGTTTTTTAGGGACAGGAGGAGGAGAGACCCAGTACTTC
V gene: TRBV9; J gene: TRBJ2-7; D gene: NA; clone size: NA; CDR3 protein: CASSISGAPYYEQYF; CDR3 DNA: TGTGCCAGCAGCATCAGCGGAGCCCCCTACTACGAGCAGTACTTC
V gene: TRBV3-1; J gene: TRBJ2-7; D gene: NA; clone size: NA; CDR3 protein: CASSNGQDYSYEQYF; CDR3 DNA: TGTGCCAGCAGCAACGGACAGGACTACTCCTACGAGCAGTACTTC
V gene: TRBV4-3; J gene: TRBJ2-7; D gene: NA; clone size: NA; CDR3 protein: CASSQDWGRLGEQYF; CDR3 DNA: TGCGCCAGCAGCCAAGATTGGGGGCGTTTGGGCGAGCAGTACTTC
V gene: TRBV19; J gene: TRBJ2-3; D gene: TRBD2; clone size: many; CDR3 protein: CASRSVGLGTDTQYF; CDR3 DNA: TGTGCCAGTAGAAGTGTGGGACTAGGCACAGATACGCAGTATTTT
V gene: TRBV12-3/TRBV12-4; J gene: TRBJ2-7; D gene: NA; clone size: many; CDR3 protein: CASSLAGTATYEQYF; CDR3 DNA: TGTGCCAGCAGTTTAGCGGGGACCGCGACCTACGAGCAGTACTTC
V gene: TRBV14; J gene: TRBJ2-1; D gene: NA; clone size: few; CDR3 protein: CASSRTTLLNNEQFF; CDR3 DNA: TGTGCCAGCAGCCGGACAACCCTCTTAAACAATGAGCAGTTCTTC
V gene: TRBV30; J gene: TRBJ2-7; D gene: NA; clone size: many; CDR3 protein: CAWSVRYEQYF; CDR3 DNA: TGTGCCTGGAGTGTCCGATACGAGCAGTACTTC
V gene: TRBV19; J gene: TRBJ2-7; D gene: TRBD1; clone size: NA; CDR3 protein: CASSTGQAGNYEQYF; CDR3 DNA: TGTGCCAGTAGTACGGGACAGGCAGGGAACTACGAGCAGTACTTC
V gene: TRBV7-9; J gene: TRBJ2-1; D gene: NA; clone size: many; CDR3 protein: CASSLIAGYDEQFF; CDR3 DNA: TGTGCCAGCAGCTTAATCGCAGGGTACGATGAGCAGTTCTTC
V gene: TRBV12-3/TRBV12-4; J gene: TRBJ1-6; D gene: NA; clone size: many; CDR3 protein: CASSLRGGTYNSPLHF; CDR3 DNA: TGTGCCAGCAGTTTGAGAGGGGGAACCTATAATTCACCCCTCCACTTT
V gene: TRBV11-2; J gene: TRBJ2-6; D gene: NA; clone size: few; CDR3 protein: CASSSLASGANVLTF; CDR3 DNA: TGTGCCAGCAGCTCTCTTGCCTCTGGGGCCAACGTCCTGACTTTC
V gene: TRBV7-3; J gene: TRBJ2-1; D gene: TRBD2; clone size: NA; CDR3 protein: CASSLIGGTTDNEQFF; CDR3 DNA: TGTGCCAGCAGCTTAATCGGCGGGACTACAGACAATGAGCAGTTCTTC
V gene: TRBV2; J gene: TRBJ2-3; D gene: NA; clone size: many; CDR3 protein: CASSLLGPGGDTQYF; CDR3 DNA: TGTGCCAGCAGTTTGTTGGGACCCGGAGGAGATACGCAGTATTTT
V gene: TRBV29-1; J gene: TRBJ2-7; D gene: NA; clone size: NA; CDR3 protein: CSVRSNPTYEQYF; CDR3 DNA: TGCAGCGTTCGAAGCAACCCGACCTACGAGCAGTACTTC
V gene: TRBV6-1; J gene: TRBJ1-4; D gene: NA; clone size: few; CDR3 protein: CASSDSRPTNEKLFF; CDR3 DNA: TGTGCCAGCAGTGATTCCCGTCCAACTAATGAAAAACTGTTTTTT
V gene: TRBV30; J gene: TRBJ1-5; D gene: NA; clone size: NA; CDR3 protein: CAWSALGGRQPQHF; CDR3 DNA: TGTGCCTGGAGTGCCCTGGGGGGGCGGCAGCCCCAGCATTTT
V gene: TRBV5-1; J gene: TRBJ2-3; D gene: NA; clone size: few; CDR3 protein: CASRSDSHTQYF; CDR3 DNA: TGCGCCAGCAGGTCGGATAGTCATACGCAGTATTTT
V gene: TRBV7-8; J gene: TRBJ2-7; D gene: TRBD1; clone size: many; CDR3 protein: CASSFYRQGLYEQYF; CDR3 DNA: TGTGCCAGCAGCTTTTATCGACAGGGCCTTTACGAGCAGTACTTC
V gene: TRBV5-1; J gene: TRBJ2-7; D gene: NA; clone size: NA; CDR3 protein: CASKKGVTGSYEQYF; CDR3 DNA: TGCGCCAGCAAAAAGGGGGTTACCGGCTCCTACGAGCAGTACTTC
V gene: TRBV20-1; J gene: TRBJ2-1; D gene: TRBD2; clone size: few; CDR3 protein: CRPASGGSYNEQFF; CDR3 DNA: TGCAGGCCAGCTAGCGGCGGCTCCTACAATGAGCAGTTCTTC
V gene: TRBV19; J gene: TRBJ1-5; D gene: NA; clone size: few; CDR3 protein: CASKENSNQPQHF; CDR3 DNA: TGTGCCAGTAAGGAAAATAGCAATCAGCCCCAGCATTTT
V gene: TRBV18; J gene: TRBJ2-7; D gene: NA; clone size: many; CDR3 protein: CASSLQERAYEQYF; CDR3 DNA: TGTGCCAGCTCTCTTCAGGAGCGGGCCTACGAGCAGTACTTC
V gene: TRBV5-1; J gene: TRBJ1-1; D gene: TRBD1; clone size: many; CDR3 protein: CASSLATTGDTEAFF; CDR3 DNA: TGCGCCAGCAGCTTGGCCACGACAGGGGACACTGAAGCTTTCTTT
V gene: TRBV27; J gene: TRBJ2-1; D gene: NA; clone size: few; CDR3 protein: CASRVPGSNEQFF; CDR3 DNA: TGTGCCAGCAGGGTTCCGGGGAGCAATGAGCAGTTCTTC
V gene: TRBV30; J gene: TRBJ1-2; D gene: NA; clone size: many; CDR3 protein: CAWSGRRGSSYYGYTF; CDR3 DNA: TGTGCCTGGAGCGGAAGGCGGGGGTCGAGCTACTATGGCTACACCTTC
V gene: TRBV6-2/TRBV6-3; J gene: TRBJ2-7; D gene: NA; clone size: NA; CDR3 protein: CASSYSGTPRGAYEQYF; CDR3 DNA: TGTGCCAGCAGTTACTCTGGGACTCCTCGAGGGGCCTACGAGCAGTACTTC
V gene: TRBV2; J gene: TRBJ1-5; D gene: TRBD1; clone size: NA; CDR3 protein: CASSGTGLIQPQHF; CDR3 DNA: TGTGCCAGCAGTGGGACAGGGCTAATTCAGCCCCAGCATTTT
V gene: TRBV20-1; J gene: TRBJ2-7; D gene: NA; clone size: many; CDR3 protein: CSAWPGPTYEQYF; CDR3 DNA: TGCAGTGCTTGGCCCGGGCCCACCTACGAGCAGTACTTC
V gene: TRBV30; J gene: TRBJ1-1; D gene: TRBD1; clone size: few; CDR3 protein: CAWWGKGQGLKVGSHEAFF; CDR3 DNA: TGTGCCTGGTGGGGGAAGGGACAGGGCTTAAAAGTGGGGTCACATGAAGCTTTCTTT
V gene: TRBV7-3; J gene: TRBJ2-3; D gene: NA; clone size: many; CDR3 protein: CASSRDLTDTQYF; CDR3 DNA: TGTGCCAGCAGCAGGGACCTCACAGATACGCAGTATTTT
V gene: TRBV20-1; J gene: TRBJ2-3; D gene: TRBD1; clone size: many; CDR3 protein: CSASGQGVTDTQYF; CDR3 DNA: TGCAGTGCCTCCGGACAGGGGGTTACAGATACGCAGTATTTT
V gene: TRBV3-1; J gene: TRBJ2-6; D gene: NA; clone size: many; CDR3 protein: CASSQQGGWGANVLTF; CDR3 DNA: TGTGCCAGCAGCCAACAAGGCGGGTGGGGGGCCAACGTCCTGACTTTC
V gene: TRBV12-3/TRBV12-4; J gene: TRBJ1-5; D gene: NA; clone size: NA; CDR3 protein: CASSFGDRNQPQHF; CDR3 DNA: TGTGCCAGCAGTTTTGGTGATCGCAATCAGCCCCAGCATTTT
V gene: TRBV15; J gene: TRBJ2-4; D gene: TRBD1; clone size: few; CDR3 protein: CATSRTGMDIQYF; CDR3 DNA: TGTGCCACCAGCAGGACAGGGATGGACATTCAGTACTTC
V gene: TRBV6-5; J gene: TRBJ1-1; D gene: NA; clone size: many; CDR3 protein: CASSYSRSENTEAFF; CDR3 DNA: TGTGCCAGCAGTTACTCTAGGTCAGAGAACACTGAAGCTTTCTTT
V gene: TRBV27; J gene: TRBJ1-1; D gene: TRBD1; clone size: few; CDR3 protein: CASSQGADLGEAFF; CDR3 DNA: TGTGCCAGCAGTCAGGGGGCAGACCTGGGTGAAGCTTTCTTT
V gene: TRBV18; J gene: TRBJ2-1; D gene: TRBD1; clone size: NA; CDR3 protein: CASSPRGQGDSNEQFF; CDR3 DNA: TGTGCCAGCTCACCCCGGGGACAGGGGGATTCCAATGAGCAGTTCTTC
V gene: TRBV30; J gene: TRBJ1-2; D gene: NA; clone size: NA; CDR3 protein: CAWSVGRRDYGYTF; CDR3 DNA: TGTGCCTGGAGTGTTGGGCGGCGAGACTATGGCTACACCTTC
V gene: TRBV20-1; J gene: TRBJ2-3; D gene: NA; clone size: many; CDR3 protein: CSASGEAAGPDTQYF; CDR3 DNA: TGCAGTGCTAGCGGCGAGGCAGCGGGCCCGGATACGCAGTATTTT
V gene: TRBV12-3/TRBV12-4; J gene: TRBJ2-7; D gene: NA; clone size: many; CDR3 protein: CASSPPPGGPYEQYF; CDR3 DNA: TGTGCCAGCAGCCCTCCCCCTGGAGGCCCCTACGAGCAGTACTTC
V gene: TRBV2; J gene: TRBJ2-1; D gene: TRBD2; clone size: many; CDR3 protein: CASTVELAGASSYNEQFF; CDR3 DNA: TGTGCCAGCACGGTTGAACTAGCGGGAGCCAGCTCCTACAATGAGCAGTTCTTC
V gene: TRBV25-1; J gene: TRBJ1-6; D gene: TRBD1; clone size: NA; CDR3 protein: CASGQGENSPLHF; CDR3 DNA: TGTGCCAGCGGACAGGGGGAGAATTCACCCCTCCACTTT
V gene: TRBV10-3; J gene: TRBJ2-1; D gene: TRBD1; clone size: many; CDR3 protein: CASNRDRDNEQFF; CDR3 DNA: TGTGCCAGTAACCGGGACAGGGACAATGAGCAGTTCTTC
V gene: TRBV27; J gene: TRBJ2-3; D gene: TRBD1; clone size: NA; CDR3 protein: CASSPGQGPDTQYF; CDR3 DNA: TGTGCCAGCAGTCCTGGACAGGGGCCTGATACGCAGTATTTT
V gene: TRBV20-1; J gene: TRBJ2-7; D gene: TRBD2; clone size: many; CDR3 protein: CSARNPAGGRGEQYF; CDR3 DNA: TGCAGTGCTAGAAACCCAGCGGGAGGAAGGGGCGAGCAGTACTTC
V gene: TRBV24-1; J gene: TRBJ2-2; D gene: NA; clone size: few; CDR3 protein: CATSGSLRTGELFF; CDR3 DNA: TGTGCCACCAGTGGGTCCCTGAGGACCGGGGAGCTGTTTTTT
V gene: TRBV12-3/TRBV12-4; J gene: TRBJ1-5; D gene: NA; clone size: many; CDR3 protein: CASSHTGPGQPQHF; CDR3 DNA: TGTGCCAGCAGCCATACAGGTCCGGGTCAGCCCCAGCATTTT
V gene: TRBV30; J gene: TRBJ2-3; D gene: TRBD2; clone size: few; CDR3 protein: CACTPGLAGGSTDTQYF; CDR3 DNA: TGTGCCTGCACTCCGGGACTAGCGGGTGGGTCCACAGATACGCAGTATTTT
V gene: TRBV28; J gene: TRBJ2-1; D gene: TRBD2; clone size: many; CDR3 protein: CASSLTSGPFSSYNEQFF; CDR3 DNA: TGTGCCAGCAGTTTGACTAGCGGGCCTTTCAGCTCCTACAATGAGCAGTTCTTC
V gene: TRBV11-2; J gene: TRBJ1-6; D gene: NA; clone size: many; CDR3 protein: CASSFNWFAYNSPLHF; CDR3 DNA: TGTGCCAGCAGCTTTAATTGGTTTGCCTATAATTCACCCCTCCACTTT
V gene: TRBV11-2; J gene: TRBJ2-7; D gene: NA; clone size: many; CDR3 protein: CASSFAGYEQYF; CDR3 DNA: TGTGCCAGCAGCTTCGCGGGGTACGAGCAGTACTTC
V gene: TRBV10-2; J gene: TRBJ2-1; D gene: NA; clone size: few; CDR3 protein: CASSENSYDEQFF; CDR3 DNA: TGCGCCAGCAGTGAGAACTCCTACGATGAGCAGTTCTTC
V gene: TRBV3-1; J gene: TRBJ2-1; D gene: TRBD2; clone size: many; CDR3 protein: CASSQDSRLAVSYNEQFF; CDR3 DNA: TGTGCCAGCAGCCAAGATTCCCGTCTAGCGGTCTCCTACAATGAGCAGTTCTTC
V gene: TRBV27; J gene: TRBJ1-5; D gene: TRBD1; clone size: NA; CDR3 protein: CASSSEYVPPTGAPGNQPQHF; CDR3 DNA: TGTGCCAGCAGTTCCGAATATGTCCCCCCCACAGGGGCCCCTGGCAATCAGCCCCAGCATTTT